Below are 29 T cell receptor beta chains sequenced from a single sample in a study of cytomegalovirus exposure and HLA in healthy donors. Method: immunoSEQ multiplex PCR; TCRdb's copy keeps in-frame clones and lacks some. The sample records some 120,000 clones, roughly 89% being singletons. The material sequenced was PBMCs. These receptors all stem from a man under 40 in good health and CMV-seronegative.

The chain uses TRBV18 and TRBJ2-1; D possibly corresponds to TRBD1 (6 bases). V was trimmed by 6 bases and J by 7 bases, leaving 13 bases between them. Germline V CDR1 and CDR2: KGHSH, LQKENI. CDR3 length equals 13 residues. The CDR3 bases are TGTGCCAGCTCCCAAAGCAGGGGTAATGAGCAGTTCTTC. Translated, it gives CASSQSRGNEQFF.

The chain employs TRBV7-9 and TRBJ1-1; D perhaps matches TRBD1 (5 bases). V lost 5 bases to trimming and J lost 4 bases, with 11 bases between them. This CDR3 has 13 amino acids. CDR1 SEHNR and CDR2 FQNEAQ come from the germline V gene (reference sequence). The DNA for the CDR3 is TGTGCCAGCAGCCCCGCTGGGGCCACTGAAGCTTTCTTT. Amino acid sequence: CASSPAGATEAFF.

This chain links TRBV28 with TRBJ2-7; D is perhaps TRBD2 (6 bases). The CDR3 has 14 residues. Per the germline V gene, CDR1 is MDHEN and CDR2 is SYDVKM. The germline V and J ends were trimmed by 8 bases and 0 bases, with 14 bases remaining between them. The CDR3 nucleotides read TGTGCCAGCTTGACGGAGACTAGCTCCTACGAGCAGTACTTC. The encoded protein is CASLTETSSYEQYF.

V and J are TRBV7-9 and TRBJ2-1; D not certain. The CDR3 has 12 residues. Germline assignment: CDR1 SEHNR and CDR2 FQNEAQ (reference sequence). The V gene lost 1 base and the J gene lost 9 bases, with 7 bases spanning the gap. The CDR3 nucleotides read TGTGCCAGCAGCTTAGATGCGGTTGAGCAGTTCTTC. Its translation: CASSLDAVEQFF. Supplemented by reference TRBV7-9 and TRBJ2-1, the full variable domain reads DTGVSQNPRHKITKRGQNVTFRCDPISEHNRLYWYRQTLGQGPEFLTYFQNEAQLEKSRLLSDRFSAERPKGSFSTLEIQRTEQGDSAMYLCASSLDAVEQFFGPGTRLTVL.

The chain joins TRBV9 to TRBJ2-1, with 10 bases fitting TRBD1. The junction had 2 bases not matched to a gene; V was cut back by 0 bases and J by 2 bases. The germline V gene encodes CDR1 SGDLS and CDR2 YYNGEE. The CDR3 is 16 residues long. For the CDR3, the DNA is TGTGCCAGCAGCGTAGCGACAGGGGGCGCCTACAATGAGCAGTTCTTC. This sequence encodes CASSVATGGAYNEQFF. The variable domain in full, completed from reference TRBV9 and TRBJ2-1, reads DSGVTQTPKHLITATGQRVTLRCSPRSGDLSVYWYQQSLDQGLQFLIQYYNGEERAKGNILERFSAQQFPDLHSELNLSSLELGDSALYFCASSVATGGAYNEQFFGPGTRLTVL.

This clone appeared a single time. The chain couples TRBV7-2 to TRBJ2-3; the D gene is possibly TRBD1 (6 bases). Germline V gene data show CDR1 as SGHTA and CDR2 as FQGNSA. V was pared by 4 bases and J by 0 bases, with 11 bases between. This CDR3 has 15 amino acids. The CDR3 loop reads CASSSSRGSTDTQYF. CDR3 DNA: TGTGCCAGCAGCTCCAGCAGGGGAAGCACAGATACGCAGTATTTT.

CDR3 region: CASLGLVTDLRNEQFF. CDR3 bases: TGCGCCAGCCTGGGACTAGTGACGGATCTTCGCAATGAGCAGTTCTTC. The chain links TRBV4-1 to TRBJ2-1; 8 positions match TRBD2. The J segment lost 6 bases and the V segment lost 8 bases, leaving 15 bases of the junction unmatched. CDR3 length: 16 residues. The germline V gene encodes CDR1 MGHRA and CDR2 YSYEKL.

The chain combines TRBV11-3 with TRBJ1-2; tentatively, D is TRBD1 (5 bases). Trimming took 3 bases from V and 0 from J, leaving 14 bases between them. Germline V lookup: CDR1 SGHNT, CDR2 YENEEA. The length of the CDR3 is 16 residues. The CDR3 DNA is TGTGCCAGCAGCTTGGGACTACAGAGGTCTAACTATGGCTACACCTTC. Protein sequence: CASSLGLQRSNYGYTF.

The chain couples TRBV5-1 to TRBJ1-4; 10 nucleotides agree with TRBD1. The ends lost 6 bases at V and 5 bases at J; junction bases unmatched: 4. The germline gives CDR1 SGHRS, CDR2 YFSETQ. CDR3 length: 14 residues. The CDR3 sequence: CASNQGQGNEKLFF. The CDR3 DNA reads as TGCGCCAGCAACCAGGGACAGGGGAATGAAAAACTGTTTTTT. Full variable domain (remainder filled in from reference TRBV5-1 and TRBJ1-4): KAGVTQTPRYLIKTRGQQVTLSCSPISGHRSVSWYQQTPGQGLQFLFEYFSETQRNKGNFPGRFSGRQFSNSRSEMNVSTLELGDSALYLCASNQGQGNEKLFFGSGTQLSVL.

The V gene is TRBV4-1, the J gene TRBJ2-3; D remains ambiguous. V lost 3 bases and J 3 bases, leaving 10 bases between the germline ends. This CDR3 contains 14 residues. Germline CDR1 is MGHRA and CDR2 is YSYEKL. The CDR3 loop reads CASSQATTTDTQYF. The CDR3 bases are TGCGCCAGCAGCCAGGCCACGACTACAGATACGCAGTATTTT.

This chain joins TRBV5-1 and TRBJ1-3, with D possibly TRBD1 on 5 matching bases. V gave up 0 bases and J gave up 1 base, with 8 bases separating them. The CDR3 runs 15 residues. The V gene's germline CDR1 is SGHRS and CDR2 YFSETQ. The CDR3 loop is CASSLVAGSGNTIYF. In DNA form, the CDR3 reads TGCGCCAGCAGCTTGGTGGCAGGGTCTGGAAACACCATATATTTT.

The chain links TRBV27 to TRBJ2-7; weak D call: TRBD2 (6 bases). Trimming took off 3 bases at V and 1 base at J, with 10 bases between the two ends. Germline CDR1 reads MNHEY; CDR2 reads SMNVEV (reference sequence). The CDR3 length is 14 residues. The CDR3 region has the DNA TGTGCCAGCAGTTTGGCGGGGATGTCCTACGAGCAGTACTTC. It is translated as CASSLAGMSYEQYF.

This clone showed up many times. Here the CDR3 reads CASSVRGSYNSPLHF. Written as DNA, the CDR3 is TGTGCCAGTAGTGTCCGGGGCTCCTATAATTCACCCCTCCACTTT. The V gene is TRBV19, the J gene TRBJ1-6; no definite D call. V was pared by 5 bases and J by 0 bases, with 8 bases between. Germline V lookup: CDR1 LNHDA, CDR2 SQIVND (reference sequence). The CDR3 length is 15 residues.

CDR3 in DNA: TGTGCCAGCAGCTTAGTAGCAGGGAACTATGGCTACACCTTC. Protein sequence: CASSLVAGNYGYTF. The chain recombines TRBV7-2 with TRBJ1-2; D is perhaps TRBD1 (5 bases). V lost 1 base, J lost 2 bases, and 8 bases lay in between. The CDR3 extends over 14 amino acids. CDR1 SGHTA and CDR2 FQGNSA come from the germline V gene.

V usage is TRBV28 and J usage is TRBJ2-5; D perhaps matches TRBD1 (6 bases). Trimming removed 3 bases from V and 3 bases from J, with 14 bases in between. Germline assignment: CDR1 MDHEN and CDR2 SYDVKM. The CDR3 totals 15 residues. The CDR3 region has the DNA TGTGCCAGCAGTTTTATGGTAGGGGGTAAAGAGACCCAGTACTTC. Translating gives CASSFMVGGKETQYF. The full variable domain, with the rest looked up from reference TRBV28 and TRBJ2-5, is DVKVTQSSRYLVKRTGEKVFLECVQDMDHENMFWYRQDPGLGLRLIYFSYDVKMKEKGDIPEGYSVSREKKERFSLILESASTNQTSMYLCASSFMVGGKETQYFGPGTRLLVL.

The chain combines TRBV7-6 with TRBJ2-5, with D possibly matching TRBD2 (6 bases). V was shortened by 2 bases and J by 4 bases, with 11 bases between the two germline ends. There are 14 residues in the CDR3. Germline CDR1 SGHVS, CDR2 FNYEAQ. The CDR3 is CASSLTEGIETQYF. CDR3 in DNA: TGTGCCAGCAGCTTAACGGAGGGAATAGAGACCCAGTACTTC. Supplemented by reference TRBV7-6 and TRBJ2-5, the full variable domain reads GAGVSQSPRYKVTKRGQDVALRCDPISGHVSLYWYRQALGQGPEFLTYFNYEAQQDKSGLPNDRFSAERPEGSISTLTIQRTEQRDSAMYRCASSLTEGIETQYFGPGTRLLVL.

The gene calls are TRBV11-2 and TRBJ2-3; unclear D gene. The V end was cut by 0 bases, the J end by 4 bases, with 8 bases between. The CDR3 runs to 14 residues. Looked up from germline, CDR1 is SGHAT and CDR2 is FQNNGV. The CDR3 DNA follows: TGTGCCAGCAGCTTAGATCTCGAGCCAGATACGCAGTATTTT. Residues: CASSLDLEPDTQYF.

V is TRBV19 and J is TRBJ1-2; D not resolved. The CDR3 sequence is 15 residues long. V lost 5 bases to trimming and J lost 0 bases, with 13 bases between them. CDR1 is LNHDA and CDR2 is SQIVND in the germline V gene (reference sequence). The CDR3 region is CASSPRQLTNYGYTF. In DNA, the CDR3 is TGTGCCAGTAGTCCCAGACAATTAACTAACTATGGCTACACCTTC.

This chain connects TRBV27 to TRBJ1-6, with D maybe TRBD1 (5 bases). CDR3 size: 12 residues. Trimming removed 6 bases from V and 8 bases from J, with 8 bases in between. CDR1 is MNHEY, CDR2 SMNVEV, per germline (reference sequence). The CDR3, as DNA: TGTGCCAGCAGGGGGGGGTATTCACCCCTCCACTTT. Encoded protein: CASRGGYSPLHF.

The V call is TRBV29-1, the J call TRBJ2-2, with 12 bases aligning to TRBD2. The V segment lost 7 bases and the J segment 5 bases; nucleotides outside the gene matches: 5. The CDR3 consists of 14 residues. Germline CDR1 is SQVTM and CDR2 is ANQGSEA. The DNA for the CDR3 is TGCAGCGCCCGGACTAGCGGGGAGACCGGGGAGCTGTTTTTT. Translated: CSARTSGETGELFF.

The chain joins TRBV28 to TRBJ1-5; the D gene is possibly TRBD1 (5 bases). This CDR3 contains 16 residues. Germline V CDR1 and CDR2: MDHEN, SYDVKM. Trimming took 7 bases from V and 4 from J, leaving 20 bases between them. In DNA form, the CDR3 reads TGTGCCAGCAATCCCTCGGAGGGGCTCATAAATCAGCCCCAGCATTTT. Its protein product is CASNPSEGLINQPQHF. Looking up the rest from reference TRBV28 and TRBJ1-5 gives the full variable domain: DVKVTQSSRYLVKRTGEKVFLECVQDMDHENMFWYRQDPGLGLRLIYFSYDVKMKEKGDIPEGYSVSREKKERFSLILESASTNQTSMYLCASNPSEGLINQPQHFGDGTRLSIL.

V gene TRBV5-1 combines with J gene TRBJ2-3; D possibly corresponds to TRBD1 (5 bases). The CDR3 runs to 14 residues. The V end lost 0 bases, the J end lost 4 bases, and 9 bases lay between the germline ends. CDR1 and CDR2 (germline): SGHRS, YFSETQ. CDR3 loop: CASSLGSRADTQYF. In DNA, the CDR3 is TGCGCCAGCAGCTTGGGATCCAGGGCAGATACGCAGTATTTT.

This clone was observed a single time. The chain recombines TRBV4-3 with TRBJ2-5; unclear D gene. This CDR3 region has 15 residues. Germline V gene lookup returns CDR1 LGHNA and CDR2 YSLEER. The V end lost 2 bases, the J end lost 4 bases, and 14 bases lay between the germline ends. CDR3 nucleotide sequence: TGCGCCAGCAGCCAATCCCCACCCTACGGAGAGACCCAGTACTTC. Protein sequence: CASSQSPPYGETQYF.

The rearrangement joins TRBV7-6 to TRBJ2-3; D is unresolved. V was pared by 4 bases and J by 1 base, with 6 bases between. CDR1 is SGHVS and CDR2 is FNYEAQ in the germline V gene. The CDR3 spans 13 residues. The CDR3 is CASSSGRTDTQYF. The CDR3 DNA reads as TGTGCCAGCAGCTCGGGTCGCACAGATACGCAGTATTTT.

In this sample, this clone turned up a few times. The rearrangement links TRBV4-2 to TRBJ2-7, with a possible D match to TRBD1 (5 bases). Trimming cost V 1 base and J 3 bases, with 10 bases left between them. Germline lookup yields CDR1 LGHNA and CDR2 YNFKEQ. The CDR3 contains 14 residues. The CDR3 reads CASSQGAGLYEQYF. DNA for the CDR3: TGTGCCAGCAGCCAAGGGGCAGGGCTCTACGAGCAGTACTTC.

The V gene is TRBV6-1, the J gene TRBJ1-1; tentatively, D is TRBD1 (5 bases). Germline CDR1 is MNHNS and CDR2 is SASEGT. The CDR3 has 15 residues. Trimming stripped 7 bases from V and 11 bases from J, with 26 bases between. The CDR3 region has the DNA TGTGCCAGCACCCCTCAGGCGCGGGGGGTTGGTAGGGCTTTCTTT. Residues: CASTPQARGVGRAFF.

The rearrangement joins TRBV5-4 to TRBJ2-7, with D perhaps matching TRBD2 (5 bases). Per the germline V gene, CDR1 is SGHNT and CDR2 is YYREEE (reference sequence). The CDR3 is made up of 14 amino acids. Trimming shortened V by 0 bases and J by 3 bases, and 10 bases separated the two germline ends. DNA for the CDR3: TGTGCCAGCAGCTTGGATTCTGGGAGCTACGAGCAGTACTTC. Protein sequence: CASSLDSGSYEQYF.

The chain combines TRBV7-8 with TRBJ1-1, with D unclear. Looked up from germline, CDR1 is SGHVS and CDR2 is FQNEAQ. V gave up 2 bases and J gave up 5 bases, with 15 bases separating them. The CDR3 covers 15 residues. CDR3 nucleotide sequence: TGTGCCAGCAGCTTATTTCCAGAAAAGTTGACTGAAGCTTTCTTT. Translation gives CASSLFPEKLTEAFF.

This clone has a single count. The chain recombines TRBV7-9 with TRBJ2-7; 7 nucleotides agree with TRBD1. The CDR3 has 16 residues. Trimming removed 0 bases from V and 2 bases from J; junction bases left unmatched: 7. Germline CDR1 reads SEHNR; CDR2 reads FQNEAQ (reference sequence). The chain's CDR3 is CASSLAYGDSPYEQYF. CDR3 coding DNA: TGTGCCAGCAGCTTAGCGTACGGGGACAGCCCCTACGAGCAGTACTTC.